A single sample is the source of the 15 T cell receptor beta chains below, sequenced in a study of blood T cell repertoires in COVID-19. Clones were sequenced by immunoSEQ multiplex PCR, and TCRdb holds only the in-frame ones, with some missing. Here the sample spans about 73,000 clones, 75% to 80% being singletons. Sequenced material: peripheral blood. The receptors here all came from a man in his 70s with COVID-19, enrolled during active disease.

This clone was counted only a few times. This chain uses TRBV7-3 with TRBJ2-7, with unresolved D. The V gene's germline CDR1 is SGHTA and CDR2 FQGTGA. V was trimmed by 2 bases and J by 2 bases, leaving 13 bases between them. The CDR3 contains 15 residues. CDR3 residues: CASSLGQAATYEQYF. Here the CDR3 DNA reads TGTGCCAGCAGCTTAGGGCAGGCTGCTACCTACGAGCAGTACTTC.

The chain has TRBV29-1 and TRBJ2-7; no clear D. The length of the CDR3 is 12 residues. The V gene's germline CDR1 is SQVTM and CDR2 ANQGSEA. V lost 7 bases and J lost 0, with 10 bases in between. The CDR3 DNA is TGCAGCGCCGCTAGGAGCTCCTACGAGCAGTACTTC. Its protein product is CSAARSSYEQYF.

CDR3 residues: CASSHRDLYNEQFF. CDR3 bases: TGTGCCAGCAGCCACCGGGACTTGTACAATGAGCAGTTCTTC. The genes are TRBV6-6 and TRBJ2-1, with D perhaps matching TRBD2 (6 bases). This CDR3 contains 14 residues. Looked up from germline, CDR1 is MNHNY and CDR2 is SVGAGI (reference sequence). Trimming took 6 bases from V and 4 from J, leaving 13 bases between them.

The V gene is TRBV5-6, the J gene TRBJ1-1; a possible D gene is TRBD1 (5 bases). The CDR3 spans 13 residues. Trimming removed 4 bases at V and 3 bases at J, with 10 bases between. Germline loops: CDR1 SGHDT, CDR2 YYEEEE. The CDR3 coding sequence is TGTGCCAGCAGCCCCCCCAGGGACACTGAAGCTTTCTTT. Its translation: CASSPPRDTEAFF.

The chain carries TRBV18 and TRBJ1-1, with 7 positions matching TRBD1. The germline gives CDR1 KGHSH, CDR2 LQKENI. This CDR3 spans 12 amino acids. V dropped 2 bases and J dropped 8; count of bases not matched to a gene: 2. DNA for the CDR3: TGTGCCAGCTCACCAACGGACAGGGAAGCTTTCTTT. Its translation is CASSPTDREAFF.

This chain links TRBV3-1 (or the pseudogene TRBV3-2) with TRBJ2-7, with a tentative D call TRBD2 (5 bases). The CDR3 extends over 11 amino acids. V lost 6 bases to trimming and J lost 4 bases, with 7 bases between them. Germline V gene lookup returns CDR1 LGHDT and CDR2 YNNKEL (reference sequence). This chain's CDR3 is CASRLGYEQYF. The CDR3 nucleotides read TGTGCCAGCAGACTAGGGTACGAGCAGTACTTC.

The chain has TRBV3-1 (or the pseudogene TRBV3-2) and TRBJ2-3, with a tentative D call TRBD2 (5 bases). Germline CDR1 and CDR2: LGHDT and YNNKEL (reference sequence). The CDR3 loop spans 17 amino acids. V lost 3 bases and J 6 bases, leaving 22 bases between the germline ends. The CDR3 reads CASSQESGLFVGDTQYF. In nucleotides, the CDR3 is TGTGCCAGCAGCCAGGAGTCGGGATTATTTGTAGGGGATACGCAGTATTTT.

The sample holds a few counts of this clone. This chain joins TRBV19 and TRBJ1-1; D is possibly TRBD1 (5 bases). The CDR3 contains 14 residues. Germline loops: CDR1 LNHDA, CDR2 SQIVND (reference sequence). V lost 2 bases, J lost 6 bases, and 13 bases lay in between. This chain's CDR3 is CASSIFPGAAEAFF. The CDR3 nucleotides read TGTGCCAGTAGTATATTCCCTGGGGCGGCTGAAGCTTTCTTT. The full variable domain, in which reference TRBV19 and TRBJ1-1 provide the parts outside the CDR3, is DGGITQSPKYLFRKEGQNVTLSCEQNLNHDAMYWYRQDPGQGLRLIYYSQIVNDFQKGDIAEGYSVSREKKESFPLTVTSAQKNPTAFYLCASSIFPGAAEAFFGQGTRLTVV.

Notes on this clone: Its ends do not fully match the called genes, so a read error is possible. V usage is TRBV6-1 and J usage is TRBJ2-7, with 10 bases lining up with TRBD2. The CDR3 loop spans 14 amino acids. Germline CDR1 reads MNHNS; CDR2 reads SASEGT. The CDR3 DNA sequence: TGTGCCAGCAGTCAAGCTGGGACTAGCGAAGAGCAGTACTTC. Translation gives CASSQAGTSEEQYF.

This clone was seen a single time. Other nucleotide sequences from this sample produce the same CDR3. V is TRBV18 and J is TRBJ1-5; 8 bases agree with TRBD1. This CDR3 comprises 15 residues. Germline V CDR1 and CDR2: KGHSH, LQKENI. Trimming took 2 bases from V and 2 from J; bases not matched to a gene: 2. CDR3 sequence reads: CASSPGTGGNQPQHF. CDR3 coding DNA: TGTGCCAGCTCACCAGGGACAGGTGGCAATCAGCCCCAGCATTTT.

The genes are TRBV30 and TRBJ2-1, with 10 bases that match TRBD2. CDR1 is GTSNPN and CDR2 is SVGIG in the germline V gene (reference sequence). The V gene end was trimmed by 0 bases and the J gene end by 15 bases; junction bases not matched to a gene: 11. The CDR3 consists of 14 residues. The CDR3: CAWSVRGLAGATFF. DNA for the CDR3: TGTGCCTGGAGTGTACGAGGCCTAGCGGGAGCCACGTTCTTC. Together with reference TRBV30 and TRBJ2-1, the CDR3 gives the full variable domain: SQTIHQWPATLVQPVGSPLSLECTVEGTSNPNLYWYRQAAGRGLQLLFYSVGIGQISSEVPQNLSASRPQDRQFILSSKKLLLSDSGFYLCAWSVRGLAGATFFGPGTRLTVL.

V is TRBV9 and J is TRBJ1-4; no firm D call. The CDR3 covers 17 residues. Deletions cut 0 bases from V and 0 bases from J, with 12 bases between. Germline V lookup: CDR1 SGDLS, CDR2 YYNGEE. The CDR3 sequence: CASSVDGRGATNEKLFF. The CDR3 DNA is TGTGCCAGCAGCGTAGATGGTCGGGGAGCAACTAATGAAAAACTGTTTTTT.

The chain employs TRBV6-2 or TRBV6-3 and TRBJ1-5; possible D gene TRBD1, 5 bases. V was shortened by 6 bases and J by 3 bases, with 18 bases between the two germline ends. The CDR3 loop spans 16 amino acids. Looked up from germline, CDR1 is MNHEY and CDR2 is SVGEGT. CDR3 region: CASSRRGGVSNQPQHF. The CDR3 DNA sequence: TGTGCCAGCAGCCGCCGGGGCGGGGTCTCCAATCAGCCCCAGCATTTT.

The rearrangement uses TRBV5-6 and TRBJ2-7, with 7 nucleotides matching TRBD1. V lost 4 bases to trimming and J lost 3 bases; unmatched junction nucleotides: 4. The CDR3 sequence is 13 residues long. CDR1 SGHDT and CDR2 YYEEEE come from the germline V gene. CDR3 in amino acids: CASSPRDSYEQYF. The CDR3 DNA sequence: TGTGCCAGCAGCCCCAGGGACAGCTACGAGCAGTACTTC.

The rearrangement joins TRBV6-5 to TRBJ1-3, with a possible D match to TRBD1 (5 bases). Germline V lookup: CDR1 MNHEY, CDR2 SVGAGI. The CDR3 runs 15 residues. Trimming removed 6 bases from V and 0 bases from J, with 12 bases in between. The CDR3 sequence: CASSQGGSSGNTIYF. The CDR3 DNA is TGTGCCAGCAGCCAGGGAGGGAGCTCTGGAAACACCATATATTTT.